These T cell receptor beta chains were read from a single sample in a study of T cell responses to AZD1222 COVID-19 vaccine. TCRdb's table, derived via immunoSEQ multiplex PCR, lists solely in-frame clones and lacks some. This sample has more than 140,000 clones, with approximately 90% found just once. Sequencing used peripheral blood, obtained on day 0 of MenACWY control vaccination. These receptor sequences come from an adult in good health. Both conserved end residues are part of each CDR3. Each record gives: V gene, J gene, CDR3 protein.

TRBV7-9	TRBJ1-2	CASSSRNRADYGYTF
TRBV6-6	TRBJ2-2	CASSNPVRNTGELFF
TRBV9	TRBJ2-7	CASSVMTGASSYEQYF
TRBV19	TRBJ1-5	CASRTGGNQPQHF
TRBV30	TRBJ1-5	CAWSVRGGGKNQPQHF
TRBV7-9	TRBJ1-1	CASSYTGGGGEAFF
TRBV24-1	TRBJ2-7	CATSDDRGAYEQYF
TRBV19	TRBJ2-1	CASSIALAGTYNEQFF
TRBV19	TRBJ2-7	CASSPLAQGHYEQYF
TRBV11-2	TRBJ1-1	CAVRGLMNTEAFF
TRBV7-2	TRBJ2-3	CASSLGTSGDTDTQYF